This T cell receptor beta chain was retrieved from a study of Graves' ophthalmopathy and Graves' hyperthyroidism. About the study: Prior to any treatment, peripheral blood was collected at the time of initial diagnosis. Study outcomes and limitations: A classifier, a 13-signature model, separated ophthalmopathy from stable hyperthyroidism with approximately 87% sensitivity and 65% to 83% specificity. Most expanded thyroid clonotypes above 0.001 frequency also appeared in blood.

The TCR beta CDR3 regions underwent amplification from RNA transcripts. First-round RT-PCR used HTBI primers; second-round multiplex PCR followed. TCRdb re-analysed the multiplex PCR reads in MiXCR, keeping a single row per CDR3 protein. The table has some 380,000 distinct CDR3 sequences, 15% seen once. Sampling approximately 11 ml of fresh peripheral blood provided the PBMCs. Comment on this clonotype: Its target is unknown.

This receptor was obtained from a woman aged 18-29 years with stable Graves' hyperthyroidism. The sequencing input was peripheral blood.

The DNA for the CDR3 is TGTGCCAGCAGTTCCTTGACAGGGACTGGTGGCTACACCTTC. Its protein is CASSSLTGTGGYTF. The genes are TRBV12-3 or TRBV12-4 and TRBJ1-2; 7 positions agree with TRBD1. The length of the CDR3 is 14 residues. After removal of 4 bases from V and 7 bases from J, the junction contained 9 bases not matched to a gene.